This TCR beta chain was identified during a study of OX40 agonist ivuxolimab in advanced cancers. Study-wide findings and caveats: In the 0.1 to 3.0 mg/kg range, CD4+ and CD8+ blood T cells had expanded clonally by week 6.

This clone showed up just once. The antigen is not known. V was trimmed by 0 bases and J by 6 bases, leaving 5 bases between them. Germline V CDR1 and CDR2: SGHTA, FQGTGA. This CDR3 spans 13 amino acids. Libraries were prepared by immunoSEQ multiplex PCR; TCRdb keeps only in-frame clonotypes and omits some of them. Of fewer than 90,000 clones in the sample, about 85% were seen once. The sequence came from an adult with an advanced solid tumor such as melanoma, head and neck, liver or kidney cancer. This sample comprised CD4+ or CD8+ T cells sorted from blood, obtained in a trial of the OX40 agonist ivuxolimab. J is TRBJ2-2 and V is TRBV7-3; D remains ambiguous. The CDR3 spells CASSLTESGELFF. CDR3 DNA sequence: TGTGCCAGCAGCTTAACGGAGTCCGGGGAGCTGTTTTTT.